These 26 T cell receptor beta chains came from one sample sequenced in a study of chemoradiotherapy in HPV16-positive cancers. The data were produced by immunoSEQ multiplex PCR, yet TCRdb's version contains in-frame clones alone and is incomplete. The table has approximately 23,000 clones, around 94% seen once; the top ten hold 20% to 25%. Sequenced here: blood, sampled from a patient who underwent chemoradiotherapy. The receptors were sampled from a human donor with HPV-associated anogenital cancer.

The rearrangement uses TRBV5-4 and TRBJ1-2; 11 bases agree with TRBD1. The V gene's germline CDR1 is SGHNT and CDR2 YYREEE (reference sequence). Trimming cost V 4 bases and J 6 bases; bases outside gene matches: 8. The CDR3 has 15 residues. CDR3 DNA: TGTGCCAGCAGCCCGGACAGGGGGCGCCTTGATGGCTACACCTTC. Protein: CASSPDRGRLDGYTF.

J is TRBJ2-5 and V is TRBV5-1; 10 bases agree with TRBD2. Germline CDR1 SGHRS, CDR2 YFSETQ. V trimming: 3 bases; J trimming: 3 bases; junction bases outside the gene matches: 5. This CDR3 contains 15 residues. The CDR3 here is CASSWHGLAEETQYF. CDR3 bases: TGCGCCAGCAGCTGGCACGGACTAGCGGAAGAGACCCAGTACTTC.

V usage is TRBV5-1 and J usage is TRBJ1-1, with D possibly matching TRBD1 (5 bases). In germline, CDR1 is SGHRS, CDR2 YFSETQ. CDR3 length: 15 amino acids. V lost 1 base and J 0 bases, leaving 10 bases between the germline ends. CDR3 amino acids: CASSLRAGLNTEAFF. For the CDR3, the DNA is TGCGCCAGCAGCTTGAGGGCAGGGCTGAACACTGAAGCTTTCTTT. The whole variable domain, remainder taken from reference TRBV5-1 and TRBJ1-1, is KAGVTQTPRYLIKTRGQQVTLSCSPISGHRSVSWYQQTPGQGLQFLFEYFSETQRNKGNFPGRFSGRQFSNSRSEMNVSTLELGDSALYLCASSLRAGLNTEAFFGQGTRLTVV.

V is TRBV27 and J is TRBJ1-1, with D unclear. The germline gives CDR1 MNHEY, CDR2 SMNVEV (reference sequence). The germline V and J ends were trimmed by 3 bases and 0 bases, with 2 bases remaining between them. The CDR3 is made up of 12 amino acids. CDR3 in DNA: TGTGCCAGCAGTTTCCTGAACACTGAAGCTTTCTTT. Its translation: CASSFLNTEAFF.

This chain links TRBV2 with TRBJ2-1; D is perhaps TRBD2 (5 bases). V lost 6 bases and J 12 bases, leaving 15 bases between the germline ends. Germline CDR1 reads SNHLY; CDR2 reads FYNNEI. The length of the CDR3 is 12 residues. For the CDR3, the DNA is TGTGCCAGCAGGAAGGACTTGGCTGGGCAGTTCTTC. It translates to CASRKDLAGQFF.

CDR3 sequence reads: CASSFTIYEQYF. CDR3 DNA sequence: TGTGCCAGCAGCTTTACTATTTACGAGCAGTACTTC. The gene calls are TRBV5-5 and TRBJ2-7; D ambiguous. This CDR3 region has 12 residues. The germline V and J ends were trimmed by 2 bases and 4 bases, with 7 bases remaining between them. Per germline, CDR1 SGHKS and CDR2 YYEKEE (reference sequence).

V is TRBV13 and J is TRBJ2-1; 13 nucleotides line up with TRBD2. The CDR3 has 19 amino acids. V lost 4 bases and J lost 1; bases outside the gene matches: 10. CDR1 and CDR2 (germline): PRHDT, FYEKMQ (reference sequence). CDR3 DNA sequence: TGTGCCAGCAGCTCAGGACTAGCGGGAGACCCACGGTCCTACAATGAGCAGTTCTTC. Its translation is CASSSGLAGDPRSYNEQFF.

The gene calls are TRBV5-1 and TRBJ2-7; D possibly corresponds to TRBD2 (5 bases). The ends were cut back, 5 bases at V and 9 bases at J, with 24 bases in the middle. This CDR3 is built from 15 residues. CDR1 is SGHRS, CDR2 YFSETQ, per germline. CDR3 sequence (DNA): TGCGCCAGCAGACTTACGGCGCTCGGGGTCGACGGGCAGTACTTC. Encoded protein: CASRLTALGVDGQYF.

The genes are TRBV18 and TRBJ2-3, with D hard to call. Germline CDR1 is KGHSH and CDR2 is LQKENI. The CDR3 length is 12 residues. V was pared by 6 bases and J by 0 bases, with 4 bases between. CDR3 protein: CASSSSTDTQYF. The CDR3 DNA is TGTGCCAGCTCCTCCAGCACAGATACGCAGTATTTT.

The chain uses TRBV6-1 and TRBJ1-5; TRBD1 is a possible D gene (5 bases). The CDR3 loop spans 15 amino acids. Germline V gene data show CDR1 as MNHNS and CDR2 as SASEGT. CDR3 DNA sequence: TGTGGTTGCCGGGACGGGGGGACGTGGTTTCGGCCCCAGCATTTT. This encodes CGCRDGGTWFRPQHF.

This rearrangement joins TRBV6-1 to TRBJ1-4, with TRBD1 as a possible D gene (6 bases). The CDR3 extends over 18 amino acids. V was shortened by 3 bases and J by 0 bases, with 17 bases between the two germline ends. Germline assignment: CDR1 MNHNS and CDR2 SASEGT. The CDR3 protein is CASSDPTGPLATNEKLFF. The DNA of the CDR3 is TGTGCCAGCAGTGACCCCACAGGGCCACTAGCAACTAATGAAAAACTGTTTTTT.

The chain recombines TRBV6-5 with TRBJ2-5, with D possibly being TRBD1 (5 bases). Germline-derived CDR1 and CDR2 are MNHEY and SVGAGI. The CDR3 spans 12 residues. Trimming pared 0 bases from V and 6 bases from J, leaving 5 bases between. CDR3 in amino acids: CASSYSGQTQYF. In DNA, the CDR3 is TGTGCCAGCAGTTACTCGGGGCAGACCCAGTACTTC.

This sequence joins TRBV30 and TRBJ2-7, with D tentatively TRBD2 (6 bases). CDR3 size: 14 residues. CDR1 and CDR2 (germline): GTSNPN, SVGIG (reference sequence). The V gene lost 2 bases and the J gene lost 3 bases, with 14 bases spanning the gap. DNA for the CDR3: TGTGCCTGGAGTTTCTCCCGGGGGTTCTACGAGCAGTACTTC. It is translated as CAWSFSRGFYEQYF.

The chain uses TRBV7-9 and TRBJ1-2; D call uncertain. V was cut by 5 bases and J by 8 bases, with 12 bases left in between. The CDR3 length is 12 residues. Germline values: CDR1 SEHNR, CDR2 FQNEAQ (reference sequence). CDR3 DNA sequence: TGTGCCAGCAGCGAAGCCTCCTTGGGCTACACCTTC. It encodes CASSEASLGYTF. The variable domain in full, completed from reference TRBV7-9 and TRBJ1-2, reads DTGVSQNPRHKITKRGQNVTFRCDPISEHNRLYWYRQTLGQGPEFLTYFQNEAQLEKSRLLSDRFSAERPKGSFSTLEIQRTEQGDSAMYLCASSEASLGYTFGSGTRLTVV.

The chain joins TRBV5-1 to TRBJ2-7; weak D call: TRBD2 (6 bases). The CDR3 contains 16 residues. V lost 4 bases and J lost 4, with 21 bases in between. Germline assignment: CDR1 SGHRS and CDR2 YFSETQ. CDR3 nucleotides: TGCGCCAGCAGCCCTATCATAGCGGAGACCGTTTACGAGCAGTACTTC. This codes for CASSPIIAETVYEQYF.

This clone was observed a single time. This chain links TRBV15 with TRBJ1-5, with D perhaps matching TRBD1 (5 bases). The ends were cut back, 1 base at V and 3 bases at J, with 13 bases in the middle. This CDR3 is 16 amino acids long. CDR1 and CDR2 (germline): LNHNV, YYDKDF (reference sequence). The CDR3 DNA sequence: TGTGCCACCAGCAGAGGATTCAGGGACCCCAATCAGCCCCAGCATTTT. Translation gives CATSRGFRDPNQPQHF.

Regarding this clone: An end of the junction differs from the germline gene, which may be a read error. This chain links TRBV7-9 with TRBJ1-1; a weak D match, TRBD1 (6 bases). The CDR3 has 17 amino acids. Germline values: CDR1 SEHNR, CDR2 FQNEAQ (reference sequence). CDR3 in DNA: TGTGCCAGCAGCTTAGGAGACAGGACTTTCCGGAACACTGAAGCTTTTTTT. Encoded protein: CASSLGDRTFRNTEAFF.

This clone appeared a few times. The chain combines TRBV6-5 with TRBJ2-2; no clear D. Trimming removed 4 bases at V and 1 base at J, with 4 bases between. CDR3 length: 13 amino acids. From germline, CDR1 is MNHEY and CDR2 SVGAGI. The CDR3, as DNA: TGTGCCAGCAGTTGGGAGAACACCGGGGAGCTGTTTTTT. Translation gives CASSWENTGELFF.

The chain uses TRBV10-3 and TRBJ2-1, with 12 bases aligning to TRBD2. The V gene end was trimmed by 4 bases and the J gene end by 2 bases; junction bases not matched to a gene: 6. Per the germline V gene, CDR1 is ENHRY and CDR2 is SYGVKD. This CDR3 spans 17 amino acids. The CDR3 is CAISGLAGGSTYNEQFF. In DNA, the CDR3 is TGTGCCATCAGTGGTCTAGCGGGAGGGTCCACCTACAATGAGCAGTTCTTC.

The genes are TRBV6-6 and TRBJ1-1; D gene uncertain. The germline V gene encodes CDR1 MNHNY and CDR2 SVGAGI (reference sequence). V was shortened by 0 bases and J by 7 bases, with 12 bases between the two germline ends. The CDR3 is 14 amino acids. The CDR3 is CASSYSIYRSEAFF. The DNA of the CDR3 is TGTGCCAGCAGTTACTCGATTTATCGAAGTGAAGCTTTCTTT.

This clone was seen a single time. The rearrangement uses TRBV25-1 and TRBJ1-2; TRBD1 might be the D (5 bases). Germline V gene data show CDR1 as MGHDK and CDR2 as SYGVNS. Deletions cut 6 bases from V and 4 bases from J, with 15 bases between. This CDR3 spans 14 amino acids. The CDR3 is CASSERDGRYGYTF. CDR3 nucleotides: TGTGCCAGCAGCGAAAGGGACGGTCGCTATGGCTACACCTTC.

V gene TRBV9 combines with J gene TRBJ2-2, with 8 bases matching TRBD2. Germline CDR1 is SGDLS and CDR2 is YYNGEE. Germline trimming cut 4 bases from V and 5 bases from J; bases unmatched to any gene: 4. The CDR3 has 14 amino acids. The CDR3: CASSLGGGTGELFF. DNA of the CDR3: TGTGCCAGCAGCCTCGGCGGGGGGACCGGGGAGCTGTTTTTT.

The rearrangement joins TRBV25-1 to TRBJ2-3; TRBD2 matches 14 bases. Germline V lookup: CDR1 MGHDK, CDR2 SYGVNS. With V trimmed by 4 bases and J by 1 base, 4 bases remained unmatched. The CDR3 covers 17 residues. As DNA, the CDR3 is TGTGCCAGCAGTGGGGGGACTAGCGGGAGTGGCACAGATACGCAGTATTTT. Translation: CASSGGTSGSGTDTQYF.

V and J are TRBV5-1 and TRBJ1-2, with no clear D. The germline V and J ends were trimmed by 0 bases and 2 bases, with 5 bases remaining between them. The CDR3 loop spans 13 amino acids. CDR1 and CDR2 (germline): SGHRS, YFSETQ. DNA for the CDR3: TGCGCCAGCAGCTTGGCAGCGAACTATGGCTACACCTTC. This codes for CASSLAANYGYTF.

CDR3 residues: CASSLTGGNTEAFF. The DNA of the CDR3 is TGTGCCAGCAGCTTGACAGGTGGGAACACTGAAGCTTTCTTT. This chain joins TRBV7-6 and TRBJ1-1; tentative D call: TRBD1 (6 bases). The germline CDR1 and CDR2 sequences are SGHVS and FNYEAQ. The V end was cut by 3 bases, the J end by 1 base, with 9 bases between. The CDR3 is 14 amino acids.

The V gene is TRBV6-6, the J gene TRBJ2-1, with a possible D match to TRBD1 (6 bases). This CDR3 comprises 13 residues. Germline CDR1 reads MNHNY; CDR2 reads SVGAGI (reference sequence). V was shortened by 3 bases and J by 5 bases, with 8 bases between the two germline ends. CDR3 sequence reads: CASSYTGNNEQFF. The CDR3 region has the DNA TGTGCCAGCAGTTATACAGGGAACAATGAGCAGTTCTTC.